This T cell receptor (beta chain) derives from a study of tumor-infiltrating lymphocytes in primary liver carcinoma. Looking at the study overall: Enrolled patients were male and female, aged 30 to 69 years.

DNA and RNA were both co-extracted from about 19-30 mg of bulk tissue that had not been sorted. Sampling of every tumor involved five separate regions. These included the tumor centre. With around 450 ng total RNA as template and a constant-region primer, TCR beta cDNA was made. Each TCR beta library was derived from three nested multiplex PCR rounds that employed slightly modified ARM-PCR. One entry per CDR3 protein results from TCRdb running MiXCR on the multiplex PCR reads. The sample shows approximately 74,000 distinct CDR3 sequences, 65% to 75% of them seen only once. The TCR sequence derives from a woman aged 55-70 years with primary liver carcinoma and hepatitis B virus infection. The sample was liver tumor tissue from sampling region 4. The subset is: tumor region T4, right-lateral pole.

CDR3 residues: CASSQEFPNGRLGPGNIQYF. The CDR3 coding sequence is TGTGCCAGCAGCCAAGAGTTCCCTAACGGGAGGCTAGGGCCAGGAAACATTCAGTACTTC. The chain is built from TRBV4-2 and TRBJ2-4; 7 positions agree with TRBD2. V dropped 0 bases and J dropped 6; count of bases not matched to a gene: 20. Germline CDR1 and CDR2: LGHNA and YNFKEQ. The CDR3 extends over 20 amino acids.